This TCR beta chain stems from a study of blood T cell repertoires in COVID-19. Study in general: T cells, B-cell-depleted T cells, or PBMCs supplied cDNA or gDNA.

Data came from immunoSEQ multiplex PCR; TCRdb stores just in-frame clones and leaves some out. Of approximately 54,000 clones listed, around 83% are singletons. Germline V gives CDR1 SGHTA, CDR2 FQGTGA. Trimming took 5 bases from V and 7 from J, leaving 17 bases between them. CDR3 size: 14 residues. The clonotype comes from an older man with active COVID-19. The chain links TRBV7-3 to TRBJ1-2, with D unclear. Source material: peripheral blood. CDR3 bases: TGTGCCAGCAGCCCCCGAGGAGGGAGAAGTGGCTACACCTTC. It is translated as CASSPRGGRSGYTF.